The 13 T cell receptor beta chains presented below share a single source sample, sequenced in a study of monozygotic twins with inflammatory bowel disease. TCRdb re-called the 5' RACE reads; every CDR3 protein appears as one record, without DNA. This sample contains 200,000 to 250,000 distinct CDR3 sequences. Specimen: blood. The receptors here all came from a human donor with ulcerative colitis or Crohn's disease, or a healthy co-twin of an affected twin (not recorded which).

The CDR3 loop reads CASSFGSVVGDNEQFF. V gene TRBV5-6 combines with J gene TRBJ2-1; TCRdb outputs TRBD2, but without DNA this stays unchecked. This CDR3 region has 16 residues. Germline lookup yields CDR1 SGHDT and CDR2 YYEEEE.

The gene calls are TRBV20-1 and TRBJ2-3; without DNA, the TCRdb call of TRBD2 cannot be checked. CDR3 length: 15 amino acids. The germline V gene has CDR1 DFQATT and CDR2 SNEGSKA (reference sequence). The CDR3 region is CSASPPRGVTDTQYF.

The V call is TRBV2, the J call TRBJ2-3; the D call of TRBD2 rests on TCRdb alone, since no DNA is present to check it. The germline V gene encodes CDR1 SNHLY and CDR2 FYNNEI. CDR3 length: 16 residues. CDR3 in amino acids: CASSEARTSGGGTQYF.

The chain couples TRBV7-2 to TRBJ2-7; TCRdb indicates TRBD2, and absent DNA this call remains unverified. The V gene's germline CDR1 is SGHTA and CDR2 FQGNSA. This CDR3 spans 15 amino acids. This CDR3 is CASSATSGSLVEQYF.

The V gene is TRBV5-1, the J gene TRBJ1-1. Germline V gene sequence: CDR1 SGHRS, CDR2 YFSETQ. CDR3 length: 13 residues. The CDR3 loop is CASGLQLNTEAFF.

V usage is TRBV3-1 and J usage is TRBJ1-1. The CDR3 extends over 13 amino acids. Germline assignment: CDR1 LGHDT and CDR2 YNNKEL (reference sequence). This CDR3 reads CASSQVAETEAFF.

This chain links TRBV3-1 with TRBJ2-2; lacking DNA, the TRBD2 call made by TCRdb goes unchecked. The germline V gene has CDR1 LGHDT and CDR2 YNNKEL (reference sequence). The length of the CDR3 is 15 residues. The CDR3 protein is CASSQGATNTGELFF.

The V call is TRBV5-1, the J call TRBJ1-2; TCRdb outputs TRBD1, but without DNA this stays unchecked. The length of the CDR3 is 14 residues. Germline assignment: CDR1 SGHRS and CDR2 YFSETQ. CDR3 sequence: CASTDSSNSYGYTF.

The chain employs TRBV7-9 and TRBJ2-1. There are 14 residues in the CDR3. Germline lookup yields CDR1 SEHNR and CDR2 FQNEAQ (reference sequence). The CDR3 region is CASSLWELPNEQFF.

J is TRBJ2-7 and V is TRBV6-1; TCRdb returns TRBD1, unconfirmable since there is no DNA. CDR1 and CDR2 (germline): MNHNS, SASEGT. The CDR3 length is 14 residues. The CDR3 is CASSVRQSPYEQYF.

This sequence joins TRBV20-1 and TRBJ1-4. This CDR3 has 15 amino acids. The germline V gene encodes CDR1 DFQATT and CDR2 SNEGSKA (reference sequence). The CDR3 sequence is CSAREGPPTNEKLFF.

V and J are TRBV3-1 and TRBJ1-4; TCRdb names TRBD1, which stays unverified in the absence of DNA. This CDR3 is 15 amino acids long. CDR1 is LGHDT and CDR2 is YNNKEL in the germline V gene (reference sequence). CDR3: CASSQDMAGNEKLFF. The full variable domain, completed using reference TRBV3-1 and TRBJ1-4, is DTAVSQTPKYLVTQMGNDKSIKCEQNLGHDTMYWYKQDSKKFLKIMFSYNNKELIINETVPNRFSPKSPDKAHLNLHINSLELGDSAVYFCASSQDMAGNEKLFFGSGTQLSVL.

J is TRBJ1-6 and V is TRBV20-1. This CDR3 is 18 amino acids long. Germline assignment: CDR1 DFQATT and CDR2 SNEGSKA (reference sequence). The CDR3 spells CSASPPWGMWSYNSPLHF.